This section outlines one T cell receptor beta chain sequence together with its context. This sample is drawn from a study of response to subunit inactivated influenza vaccine. This CDR3 spans 13 amino acids. The V gene's germline CDR1 is SGHTA and CDR2 FQGNSA. V was shortened by 1 base and J by 6 bases, with 9 bases between the two germline ends. Each CDR3 protein is one row after TCRdb ran MiXCR on the RT-PCR reads. There are about 480,000 distinct CDR3 sequences in the sample; approximately 11% occur only once, and less than 15% lies in the top ten. The V and J genes are TRBV7-2 and TRBJ2-5; D is possibly TRBD1 (6 bases). This TCR came from a middle-aged man who received an inactivated influenza vaccine. This specimen was PBMCs from blood, taken 35 to 45 days after vaccination. CDR3 coding DNA: TGTGCCAGCAGCTTAGACAGGGACCAGACCCAGTACTTC. Translated: CASSLDRDQTQYF.